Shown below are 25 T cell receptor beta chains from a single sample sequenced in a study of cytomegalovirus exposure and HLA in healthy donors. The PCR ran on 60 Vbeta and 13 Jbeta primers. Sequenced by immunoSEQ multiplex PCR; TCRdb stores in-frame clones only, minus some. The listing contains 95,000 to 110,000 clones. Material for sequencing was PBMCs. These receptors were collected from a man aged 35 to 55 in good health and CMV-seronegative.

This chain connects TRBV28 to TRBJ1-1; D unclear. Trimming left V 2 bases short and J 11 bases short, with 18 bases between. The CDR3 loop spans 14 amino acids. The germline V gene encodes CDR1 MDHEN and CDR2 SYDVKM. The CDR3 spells CASSLDRTPPGAFF. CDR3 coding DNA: TGTGCCAGCAGTTTAGACCGCACCCCCCCGGGTGCTTTCTTT. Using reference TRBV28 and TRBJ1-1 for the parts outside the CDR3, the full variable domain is DVKVTQSSRYLVKRTGEKVFLECVQDMDHENMFWYRQDPGLGLRLIYFSYDVKMKEKGDIPEGYSVSREKKERFSLILESASTNQTSMYLCASSLDRTPPGAFFGQGTRLTVV.

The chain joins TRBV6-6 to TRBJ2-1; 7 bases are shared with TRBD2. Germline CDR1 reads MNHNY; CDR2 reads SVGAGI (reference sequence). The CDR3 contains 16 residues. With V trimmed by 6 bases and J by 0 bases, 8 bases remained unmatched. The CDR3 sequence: CASRMGLTTSYNEQFF. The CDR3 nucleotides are TGTGCCAGCAGGATGGGACTAACTACCTCCTACAATGAGCAGTTCTTC.

As DNA, the CDR3 is TGTGCCAGCAGCTTGGCCGGGAGAGACGAGCAGTACTTC. It yields the protein CASSLAGRDEQYF. The V call is TRBV5-4, the J call TRBJ2-7; D is perhaps TRBD2 (6 bases). Trimming removed 0 bases from V and 5 bases from J, with 9 bases in between. The CDR3 runs 13 residues. Looked up from germline, CDR1 is SGHNT and CDR2 is YYREEE (reference sequence).

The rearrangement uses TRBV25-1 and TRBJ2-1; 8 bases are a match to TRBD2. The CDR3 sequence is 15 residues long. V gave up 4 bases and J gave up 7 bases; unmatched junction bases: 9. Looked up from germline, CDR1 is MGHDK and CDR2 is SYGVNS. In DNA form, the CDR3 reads TGTGCCAGCAGTGGTTCCAGCGGGAGAGGGAATGAGCAGTTCTTC. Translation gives CASSGSSGRGNEQFF.

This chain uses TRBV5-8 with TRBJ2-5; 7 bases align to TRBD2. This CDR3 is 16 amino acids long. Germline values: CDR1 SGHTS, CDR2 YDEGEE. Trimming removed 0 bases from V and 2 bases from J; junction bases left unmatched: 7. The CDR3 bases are TGTGCCAGCAGCTTGGCCGTACTAGCGAAACAAGAGACCCAGTACTTC. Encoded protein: CASSLAVLAKQETQYF.

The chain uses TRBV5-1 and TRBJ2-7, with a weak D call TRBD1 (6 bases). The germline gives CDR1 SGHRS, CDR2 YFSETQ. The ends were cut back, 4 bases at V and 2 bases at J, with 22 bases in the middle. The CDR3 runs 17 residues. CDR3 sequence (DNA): TGCGCCAGCAGCCTTGTATCTGGGGGAGAGGGGGCCTACGAGCAGTACTTC. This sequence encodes CASSLVSGGEGAYEQYF.

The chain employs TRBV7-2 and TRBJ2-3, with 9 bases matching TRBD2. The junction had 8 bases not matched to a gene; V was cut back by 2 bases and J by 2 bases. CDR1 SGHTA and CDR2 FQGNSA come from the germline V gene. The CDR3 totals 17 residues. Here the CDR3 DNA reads TGTGCCAGCAGCTTAAGGGGGTGGACTAGCGACACAGATACGCAGTATTTT. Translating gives CASSLRGWTSDTDTQYF.

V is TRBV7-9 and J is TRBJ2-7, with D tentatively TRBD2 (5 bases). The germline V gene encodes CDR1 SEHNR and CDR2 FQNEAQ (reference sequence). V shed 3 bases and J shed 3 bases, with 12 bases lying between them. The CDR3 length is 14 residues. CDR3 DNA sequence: TGTGCCAGCAGCTTTTGGGGAGTGAACTACGAGCAGTACTTC. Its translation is CASSFWGVNYEQYF.

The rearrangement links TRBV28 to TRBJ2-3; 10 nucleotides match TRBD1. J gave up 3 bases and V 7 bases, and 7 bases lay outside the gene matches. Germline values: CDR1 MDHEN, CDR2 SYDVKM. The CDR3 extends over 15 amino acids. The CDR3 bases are TGTGCCAGCACCTCCCCGGGACAGGGGACAGATACGCAGTATTTT. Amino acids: CASTSPGQGTDTQYF.

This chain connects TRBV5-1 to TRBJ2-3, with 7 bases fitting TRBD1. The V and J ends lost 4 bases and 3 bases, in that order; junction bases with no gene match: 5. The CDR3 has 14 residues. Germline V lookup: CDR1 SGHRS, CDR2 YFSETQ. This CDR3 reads CASSRKQGTDTQYF. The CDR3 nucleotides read TGCGCCAGCAGCCGGAAACAGGGGACAGATACGCAGTATTTT.

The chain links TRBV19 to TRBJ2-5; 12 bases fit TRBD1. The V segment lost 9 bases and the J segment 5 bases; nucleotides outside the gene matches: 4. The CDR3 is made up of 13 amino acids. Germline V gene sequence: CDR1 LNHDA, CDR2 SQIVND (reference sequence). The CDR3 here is CASGTGGTETQYF. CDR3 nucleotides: TGTGCCAGCGGGACAGGGGGCACGGAGACCCAGTACTTC.

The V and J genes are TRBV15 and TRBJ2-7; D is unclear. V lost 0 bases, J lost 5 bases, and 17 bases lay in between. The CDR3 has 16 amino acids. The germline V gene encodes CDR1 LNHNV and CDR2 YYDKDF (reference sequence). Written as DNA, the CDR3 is TGTGCCACCAGCAGAGATTCGGCTAGTTTTCCCCACGAGCAGTACTTC. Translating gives CATSRDSASFPHEQYF.

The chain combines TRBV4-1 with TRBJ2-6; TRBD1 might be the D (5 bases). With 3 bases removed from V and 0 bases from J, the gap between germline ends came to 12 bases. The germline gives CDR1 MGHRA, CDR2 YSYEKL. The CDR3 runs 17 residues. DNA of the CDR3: TGCGCCAGCAGCCAGCCGACAGCTCTCTCTGGGGCCAACGTCCTGACTTTC. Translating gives CASSQPTALSGANVLTF.

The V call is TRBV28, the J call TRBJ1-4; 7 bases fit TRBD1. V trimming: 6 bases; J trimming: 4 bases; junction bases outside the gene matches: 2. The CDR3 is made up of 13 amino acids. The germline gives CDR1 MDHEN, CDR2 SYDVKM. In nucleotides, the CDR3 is TGTGCCAGCAGAACAGGGGATAATGAAAAACTGTTTTTT. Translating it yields CASRTGDNEKLFF.

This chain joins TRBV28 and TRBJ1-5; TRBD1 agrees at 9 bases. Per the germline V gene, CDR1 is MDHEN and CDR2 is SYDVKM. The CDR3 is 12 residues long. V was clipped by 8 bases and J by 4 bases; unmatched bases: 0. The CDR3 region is CASGTGNQPQHF. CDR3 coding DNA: TGTGCCAGCGGGACAGGGAATCAGCCCCAGCATTTT.

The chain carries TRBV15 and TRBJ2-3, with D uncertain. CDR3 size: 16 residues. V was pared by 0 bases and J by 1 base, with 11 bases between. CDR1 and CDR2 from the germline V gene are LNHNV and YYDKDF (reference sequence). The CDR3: CATSRDQALGTDTQYF. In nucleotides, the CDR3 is TGTGCCACCAGCAGAGATCAAGCCCTCGGCACAGATACGCAGTATTTT.

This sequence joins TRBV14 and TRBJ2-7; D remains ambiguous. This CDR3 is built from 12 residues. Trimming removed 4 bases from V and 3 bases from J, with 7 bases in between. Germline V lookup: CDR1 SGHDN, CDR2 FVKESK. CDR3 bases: TGTGCCAGCAGCCGTTCGGGCTACGAGCAGTACTTC. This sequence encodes CASSRSGYEQYF.

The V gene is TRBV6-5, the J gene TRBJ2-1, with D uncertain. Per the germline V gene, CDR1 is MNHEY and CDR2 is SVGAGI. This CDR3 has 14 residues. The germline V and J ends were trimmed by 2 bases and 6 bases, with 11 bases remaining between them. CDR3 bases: TGTGCCAGCAGTTACGGGCCGGAAAGCAATGAGCAGTTCTTC. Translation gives CASSYGPESNEQFF.

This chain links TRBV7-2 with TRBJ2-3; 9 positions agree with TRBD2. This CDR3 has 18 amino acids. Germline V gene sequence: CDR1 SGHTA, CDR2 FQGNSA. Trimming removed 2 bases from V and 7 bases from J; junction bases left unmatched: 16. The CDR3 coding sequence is TGTGCCAGCAGCTTATTTTCCCCAAGGACTAGCGTCCTTAATACGCAGTATTTT. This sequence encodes CASSLFSPRTSVLNTQYF.

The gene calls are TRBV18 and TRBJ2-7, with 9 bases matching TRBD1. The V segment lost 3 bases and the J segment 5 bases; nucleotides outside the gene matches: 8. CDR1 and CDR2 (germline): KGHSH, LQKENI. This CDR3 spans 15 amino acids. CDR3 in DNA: TGTGCCAGCTCACCTTTTTTACAGGGGGCGGACGAGCAGTACTTC. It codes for CASSPFLQGADEQYF.

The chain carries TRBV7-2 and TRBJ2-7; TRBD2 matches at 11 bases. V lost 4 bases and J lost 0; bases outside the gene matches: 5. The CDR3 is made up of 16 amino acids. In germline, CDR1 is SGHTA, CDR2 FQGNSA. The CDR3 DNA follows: TGTGCCAGCAGCTCTTGGACTAGCGGGCACTCCTACGAGCAGTACTTC. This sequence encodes CASSSWTSGHSYEQYF.

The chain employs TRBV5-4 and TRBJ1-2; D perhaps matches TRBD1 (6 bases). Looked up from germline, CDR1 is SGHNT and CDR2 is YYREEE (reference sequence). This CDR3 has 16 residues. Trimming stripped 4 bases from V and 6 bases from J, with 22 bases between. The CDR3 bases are TGTGCCAGCAGCCGGAATCTGGGGAGGGGGGCTGATGGCTACACCTTC. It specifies CASSRNLGRGADGYTF.

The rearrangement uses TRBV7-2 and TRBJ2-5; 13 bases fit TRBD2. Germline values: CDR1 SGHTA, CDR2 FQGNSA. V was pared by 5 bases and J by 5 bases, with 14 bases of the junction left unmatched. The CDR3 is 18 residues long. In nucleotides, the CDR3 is TGTGCCAGCAGCCCACTTACACTAGCGGGAGGGGGGCGGGAGACCCAGTACTTC. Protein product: CASSPLTLAGGGRETQYF.

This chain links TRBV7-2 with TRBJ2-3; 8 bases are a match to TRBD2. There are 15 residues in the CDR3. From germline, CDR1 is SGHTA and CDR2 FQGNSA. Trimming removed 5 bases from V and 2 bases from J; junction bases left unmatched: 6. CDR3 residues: CASSKGLVITDTQYF. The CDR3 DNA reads TGTGCCAGCAGCAAGGGACTAGTGATCACAGATACGCAGTATTTT.

In DNA form, the CDR3 reads TGCGCCAGCAGCTTAGGGACTAGCGGGAGTTTCGATACGCAGTATTTT. Translating gives CASSLGTSGSFDTQYF. This chain joins TRBV5-1 and TRBJ2-3; 14 nucleotides agree with TRBD2. The germline V gene encodes CDR1 SGHRS and CDR2 YFSETQ. V lost 2 bases, J lost 6 bases, and 5 bases stayed unmatched. This CDR3 region has 16 residues.